This T cell receptor (beta chain) comes out of a study of blood T cell repertoires in COVID-19. The assay was immunoSEQ multiplex PCR, and TCRdb's table has in-frame clones only and misses some. The sample holds around 140,000 clones, approximately 81% seen once. The CDR3 totals 14 residues. V lost 2 bases to trimming and J lost 8 bases; unmatched junction nucleotides: 5. Germline V gene sequence: CDR1 SGHNT, CDR2 YYREEE (reference sequence). The sequenced sample consisted of peripheral blood. The origin of this receptor is a man aged 55 to 69 with acute or convalescent COVID-19. This chain uses TRBV5-4 with TRBJ2-4, with 9 bases matching TRBD2. As DNA, the CDR3 is TGTGCCAGCAGCTTTAGCGGGGGCCGGGACATTCAGTACTTC. This encodes CASSFSGGRDIQYF.